The TCR beta chain described here comes from a study of CD8 T cells in ankylosing spondylitis. Whole-study findings and limits: A motif in TCR beta, a set of seven to nine highly homologous variants, appeared characteristic of ankylosing spondylitis blood.

Concerning this clonotype itself: Its antigen is currently unknown.

Germline V CDR1 and CDR2: LNHNV, YYDKDF (reference sequence). The V segment lost 0 bases and the J segment 6 bases; nucleotides outside the gene matches: 6. The CDR3 is 16 amino acids. TCRdb reprocessed the 5' RACE reads with MiXCR, giving one entry per CDR3 protein. This table has roughly 300,000 distinct CDR3 sequences, 8% appearing once. The chain has TRBV15 and TRBJ2-1; 9 positions match TRBD2. The sequencing input was blood, either unsorted or a sorted T cell fraction (not recorded which). This TCR came from a male donor with ankylosing spondylitis. The CDR3 DNA sequence: TGTGCCACCAGCAGAGAGGTGGTAGCGGGAGTCAATGAGCAGTTCTTC. The encoded protein is CATSREVVAGVNEQFF.